The 28 T cell receptor beta chains listed next were all sequenced from one sample in a study of blood T cell repertoires in COVID-19. Clones were read by immunoSEQ multiplex PCR, and TCRdb kept only the in-frame ones, dropping some. Of around 180,000 clones listed, 76% were seen once; the top ten hold roughly a sixth. The sample consisted of PBMCs or T cells enriched from blood (not recorded which). These receptors were collected from a woman in her 50s with acute COVID-19.

This clone occurred a few times. The genes are TRBV4-1 and TRBJ1-3; 8 bases are a match to TRBD1. This CDR3 comprises 17 residues. Germline V gene data show CDR1 as MGHRA and CDR2 as YSYEKL. Germline trimming cut 3 bases from V and 0 bases from J; bases unmatched to any gene: 7. CDR3: CASSQRQDRGSGNTIYF. DNA for the CDR3: TGCGCCAGCAGCCAGAGACAAGACAGGGGCTCTGGAAACACCATATATTTT.

This clone showed up just once. This rearrangement joins TRBV7-6 to TRBJ2-1; 7 positions match TRBD1. CDR1 and CDR2 from the germline V gene are SGHVS and FNYEAQ. Trimming took 2 bases from V and 4 from J; bases not matched to a gene: 5. The CDR3 sequence is 15 residues long. The CDR3 DNA follows: TGTGCCAGCAGCTTATTGGGGACAGAGTACAATGAGCAGTTCTTC. It is translated as CASSLLGTEYNEQFF.

V and J are TRBV4-1 and TRBJ1-5; 12 nucleotides agree with TRBD1. The CDR3 has 15 residues. V lost 1 base to trimming and J lost 7 bases; unmatched junction nucleotides: 2. The germline gives CDR1 MGHRA, CDR2 YSYEKL. The CDR3 bases are TGCGCCAGCAGCCAAGGGGACAGGGGGCTGCAGCCCCAGCATTTT. Encoded protein: CASSQGDRGLQPQHF.

This chain links TRBV18 with TRBJ2-7; D is perhaps TRBD1 (6 bases). This CDR3 contains 14 residues. Per the germline V gene, CDR1 is KGHSH and CDR2 is LQKENI. V lost 3 bases and J lost 0, with 9 bases in between. The CDR3 DNA reads TGTGCCAGCTCACCCGGGACAACCTCCTACGAGCAGTACGTC. Translation gives CASSPGTTSYEQYV.

The chain combines TRBV2 with TRBJ1-5; TRBD1 agrees at 7 bases. CDR1 and CDR2 (germline): SNHLY, FYNNEI. V lost 6 bases to trimming and J lost 3 bases; unmatched junction nucleotides: 8. The CDR3 loop spans 15 amino acids. CDR3 sequence reads: CASRTDRVPNQPQHF. The CDR3 DNA reads TGTGCCAGCAGAACCGACAGGGTCCCCAATCAGCCCCAGCATTTT.

The CDR3 DNA sequence: TGTGCCAGCAGTTACGAGTCGGGTGAAGCTTTCTTT. As protein: CASSYESGEAFF. The chain couples TRBV6-5 to TRBJ1-1; D remains unclear. Trimming shortened V by 2 bases and J by 7 bases, and 8 bases separated the two germline ends. Germline-derived CDR1 and CDR2 are MNHEY and SVGAGI. The CDR3 consists of 12 residues.

This clone turned up a few times. The chain combines TRBV7-2 with TRBJ1-5, with 7 bases lining up with TRBD1. The trim removed 1 base at V and 3 bases at J, leaving 3 bases unmatched. Per the germline V gene, CDR1 is SGHTA and CDR2 is FQGNSA. The CDR3 spans 15 residues. The CDR3 coding sequence is TGTGCCAGCAGCTTAGTAGGGACAGTCAATCAGCCCCAGCATTTT. Encoded protein: CASSLVGTVNQPQHF.

This chain links TRBV11-1 with TRBJ2-1; a possible D gene is TRBD1 (6 bases). There are 13 residues in the CDR3. V lost 1 base and J 10 bases, leaving 11 bases between the germline ends. The germline CDR1 and CDR2 sequences are SGHAT and FQDESV (reference sequence). The CDR3 DNA reads as TGTGCCAGCAGCTTAGATCCAGGGGACGAGCAGTTCTTC. As protein: CASSLDPGDEQFF.

The chain is built from TRBV6-2 or TRBV6-3 and TRBJ1-5; 7 bases match TRBD1. The junction had 8 bases not matched to a gene; V was cut back by 6 bases and J by 3 bases. The germline gives CDR1 MNHEY, CDR2 SVGEGT. The CDR3 spans 15 residues. The DNA of the CDR3 is TGTGCCAGCAGCATAAGGGACAGCCCCAATCAGCCCCAGCATTTT. Translation: CASSIRDSPNQPQHF.

The rearrangement uses TRBV4-1 and TRBJ1-1; 10 nucleotides agree with TRBD1. The CDR3 runs 14 residues. Germline trimming cut 3 bases from V and 6 bases from J; bases unmatched to any gene: 4. Germline V CDR1 and CDR2: MGHRA, YSYEKL. The CDR3 coding sequence is TGCGCCAGCAGCCACACGGACAGGGGGGCTGAAGCTTTCTTT. This translates into CASSHTDRGAEAFF.

The V call is TRBV27, the J call TRBJ1-4, with TRBD1 identical over 8 bases. V lost 5 bases to trimming and J lost 4 bases; unmatched junction nucleotides: 6. This CDR3 comprises 15 residues. Germline V gives CDR1 MNHEY, CDR2 SMNVEV (reference sequence). The CDR3 region has the DNA TGTGCCAGCAGTCCCTGGGACAGGTTTAATGAAAAACTGTTTTTT. Protein product: CASSPWDRFNEKLFF.

This chain joins TRBV4-1 and TRBJ2-5; D unclear. This CDR3 contains 13 residues. CDR1 is MGHRA, CDR2 YSYEKL, per germline. Trimming took off 4 bases at V and 2 bases at J, with 8 bases between the two ends. The CDR3 nucleotides are TGCGCCAGCAGCCCTCCGAGGCAAGAGACCCAGTACTTC. Translating gives CASSPPRQETQYF.

The J gene is TRBJ1-3, the V gene TRBV3-1 (or the pseudogene TRBV3-2); TRBD1 might be the D (6 bases). V lost 1 base and J lost 4, with 17 bases in between. The CDR3 has 17 residues. CDR1 LGHDT and CDR2 YNNKEL come from the germline V gene (reference sequence). The CDR3 region is CASSQGGQGISGNTIYF. The DNA of the CDR3 is TGTGCCAGCAGCCAAGGGGGGCAGGGTATATCAGGAAACACCATATATTTT.

The chain employs TRBV3-1 (or the pseudogene TRBV3-2) and TRBJ1-6, with D uncertain. V lost 5 bases to trimming and J lost 7 bases, with 6 bases between them. Germline V gives CDR1 LGHDT, CDR2 YNNKEL (reference sequence). The CDR3 runs to 12 residues. The CDR3 is CASSNGNSPLHF. CDR3 sequence (DNA): TGTGCCAGCAGCAACGGGAATTCACCCCTCCACTTT.

Only a few counts were recorded for this clone. The chain is built from TRBV7-8 and TRBJ1-2, with 12 bases aligning to TRBD1. With 1 base clipped from V and 8 bases from J, the junction kept 14 bases outside the gene matches. The CDR3 sequence is 18 residues long. Germline CDR1 SGHVS, CDR2 FQNEAQ. CDR3 in amino acids: CASSLGSWDRGHPRGYTF. The DNA for the CDR3 is TGTGCCAGCAGCTTAGGTTCGTGGGACAGGGGGCACCCGAGGGGCTACACCTTC.

The chain's CDR3 is CASSQYSGGANTGELFF. The CDR3 DNA sequence: TGCGCCAGCAGCCAGTACAGCGGGGGGGCAAACACCGGGGAGCTGTTTTTT. J is TRBJ2-2 and V is TRBV4-3; 10 bases are a match to TRBD2. The CDR3 has 17 residues. V gave up 3 bases and J gave up 2 bases; unmatched junction bases: 6. Per germline, CDR1 LGHNA and CDR2 YSLEER.

This clone was seen only once. The CDR3 DNA sequence: TGTGCCAGCAGCTTAGGAGCGGGGGGCGCCAATGAGCAGTTCTTC. As protein: CASSLGAGGANEQFF. The rearrangement joins TRBV7-2 to TRBJ2-1, with 9 bases that match TRBD2. The CDR3 extends over 15 amino acids. The germline V gene encodes CDR1 SGHTA and CDR2 FQGNSA. V shed 1 base and J 6 bases; nucleotides not matched to a gene: 4.

The chain carries TRBV6-5 and TRBJ1-5; TRBD1 matches 10 bases. CDR1 is MNHEY and CDR2 is SVGAGI in the germline V gene. The V segment lost 5 bases and the J segment 9 bases; nucleotides outside the gene matches: 7. This CDR3 comprises 14 residues. The CDR3 nucleotides read TGTGCCAGCAGTAGTGGGACAGGGGTTACGCCCCAGCATTTT. Translated, it gives CASSSGTGVTPQHF.

V is TRBV28 and J is TRBJ1-5; 8 bases agree with TRBD1. Germline V lookup: CDR1 MDHEN, CDR2 SYDVKM. The CDR3 runs 15 residues. The trim removed 5 bases at V and 3 bases at J, leaving 6 bases unmatched. CDR3 bases: TGTGCCAGCAGTCAGATGGACAGGGACAATCAGCCCCAGCATTTT. It encodes CASSQMDRDNQPQHF.

The rearrangement joins TRBV27 to TRBJ1-2, with TRBD1 identical over 8 bases. The CDR3 has 15 amino acids. V shed 7 bases and J 5 bases; nucleotides not matched to a gene: 12. Germline CDR1 reads MNHEY; CDR2 reads SMNVEV (reference sequence). The CDR3 region is CASTNRTGRLYGYTF. CDR3 DNA: TGTGCCAGCACCAACCGGACAGGGCGGCTATATGGCTACACCTTC.

The genes are TRBV7-8 and TRBJ1-1; 7 bases fit TRBD1. After removal of 3 bases from V and 5 bases from J, the junction contained 9 bases not matched to a gene. CDR3 length equals 15 residues. Germline CDR1 is SGHVS and CDR2 is FQNEAQ. The CDR3 region has the DNA TGTGCCAGCAGCTTCTACAGGGGAGAGGGTACTGAAGCTTTCTTT. It translates to CASSFYRGEGTEAFF.

This chain links TRBV27 with TRBJ1-2; D possibly corresponds to TRBD1 (6 bases). Trimming left V 5 bases short and J 5 bases short, with 9 bases between. The CDR3 has 12 residues. The germline V gene has CDR1 MNHEY and CDR2 SMNVEV (reference sequence). CDR3 bases: TGTGCCAGCAGTCCGCAGGGGTATGGCTACACCTTC. Amino acid sequence: CASSPQGYGYTF.

The genes are TRBV18 and TRBJ2-2, with 8 bases identical to TRBD1. The CDR3 sequence is 15 residues long. CDR1 is KGHSH and CDR2 is LQKENI in the germline V gene. V shed 2 bases, J shed 6 bases, and the junction held 5 bases outside the gene matches. The CDR3 nucleotides are TGTGCCAGCTCACCAAGAGGACAGGGTGCCGGGGAGCTGTTTTTT. Translating it yields CASSPRGQGAGELFF.

J is TRBJ1-6 and V is TRBV12-1; the table's D call, TRBD1, was not checked against the DNA. TRBV12-1 is noted as a pseudogene. The CDR3 runs to 15 residues. CDR3 coding DNA: TGTGCCAGCAGCTTAGACAGGAGGTGTAATTCACCCCTCCACTTT. It codes for CASSLDRRCNSPLHF.

This rearrangement joins TRBV11-3 to TRBJ2-5, with 7 bases lining up with TRBD2. Germline-derived CDR1 and CDR2 are SGHNT and YENEEA. The CDR3 consists of 15 residues. The junction had 8 bases not matched to a gene; V was cut back by 3 bases and J by 4 bases. CDR3 bases: TGTGCCAGCAGCTTCGGCCTAGGGGAGGGAGAGACCCAGTACTTC. Protein product: CASSFGLGEGETQYF.

This clone is a singleton in its sample. CDR3 sequence (DNA): TGTGCCAGCAGCCAAGATTTTCGAGGATTGGGCGGGGAGCTGTTTTTT. It specifies CASSQDFRGLGGELFF. The chain couples TRBV4-2 to TRBJ2-2; the D is unclear. CDR1 is LGHNA, CDR2 YNFKEQ, per germline. The CDR3 has 16 residues. Trimming removed 0 bases at V and 7 bases at J, with 15 bases between.

The gene calls are TRBV24-1 and TRBJ2-3; D might be TRBD2 (6 bases). The CDR3 sequence is 17 residues long. Between the trimmed V and J ends, which lost 3 bases and 3 bases, there was a span of 18 bases. Germline V gene lookup returns CDR1 KGHDR and CDR2 SFDVKD. The CDR3 DNA reads TGTGCCACCAGTGATCCCGGGAGCTACAAGGGGACAGATACGCAGTATTTT. Its translation is CATSDPGSYKGTDTQYF.

The rearrangement uses TRBV18 and TRBJ1-5; D might be TRBD1 (6 bases). The length of the CDR3 is 13 residues. The germline CDR1 and CDR2 sequences are KGHSH and LQKENI. V shed 2 bases and J shed 5 bases, with 7 bases lying between them. CDR3 residues: CASSPSGDQPQHF. CDR3 nucleotide sequence: TGTGCCAGCTCACCATCAGGGGATCAGCCCCAGCATTTT. Full variable domain (missing parts from reference TRBV18 and TRBJ1-5): NAGVMQNPRHLVRRRGQEARLRCSPMKGHSHVYWYRQLPEEGLKFMVYLQKENIIDESGMPKERFSAEFPKEGPSILRIQQVVRGDSAAYFCASSPSGDQPQHFGDGTRLSIL.